The clone carrying this T cell receptor beta chain was counted between two and nine times. What it binds is unknown. These data come from a study of blood T cells in healthy people across ages. The V gene end was trimmed by 2 bases and the J gene end by 7 bases; junction bases not matched to a gene: 4. Germline CDR1 reads WSHSY; CDR2 reads SAAADI. The CDR3 spans 14 residues. Study findings and constraints: Unsorted PBMCs prevented conclusive naive versus antigen-experienced comparison.

Total RNA extracted from each sample amounted to at least 5.5 micrograms. Primers used in a second PCR of roughly 7 to 12 cycles were a sample-barcoded 5' primer and a J-beta primer mix. With 12 random nucleotides, a template-switch adaptor tagged each individual cDNA molecule. MiXCR, applied by TCRdb to the 5' RACE reads, yields one record per CDR3 protein. The sample holds around 1,500,000 distinct CDR3 sequences; 28% are singletons and the top ten take about 8%. The TCR was taken from a woman aged 25 to 39 in good health. The rearrangement uses TRBV10-2 and TRBJ2-1, with TRBD2 matching 8 bases. Specimen: blood. DNA for the CDR3: TGCGCCAGCAGTGAGCGGGAGGGTGGGAATGAGCAGTTCTTC. Protein product: CASSEREGGNEQFF.